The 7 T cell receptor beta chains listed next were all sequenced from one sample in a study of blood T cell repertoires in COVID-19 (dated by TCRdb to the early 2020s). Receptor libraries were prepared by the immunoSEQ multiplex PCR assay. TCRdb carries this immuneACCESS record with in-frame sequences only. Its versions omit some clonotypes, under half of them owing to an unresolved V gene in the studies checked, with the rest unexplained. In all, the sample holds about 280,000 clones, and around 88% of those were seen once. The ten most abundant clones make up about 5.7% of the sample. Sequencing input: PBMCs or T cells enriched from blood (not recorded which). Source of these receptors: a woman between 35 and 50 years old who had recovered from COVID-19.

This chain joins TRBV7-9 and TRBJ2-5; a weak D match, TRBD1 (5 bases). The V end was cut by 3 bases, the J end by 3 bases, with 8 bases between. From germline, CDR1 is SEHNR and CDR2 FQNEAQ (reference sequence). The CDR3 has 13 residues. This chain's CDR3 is CASSFSREETQYF. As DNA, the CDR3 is TGTGCCAGCAGCTTCAGCAGGGAAGAGACCCAGTACTTC.

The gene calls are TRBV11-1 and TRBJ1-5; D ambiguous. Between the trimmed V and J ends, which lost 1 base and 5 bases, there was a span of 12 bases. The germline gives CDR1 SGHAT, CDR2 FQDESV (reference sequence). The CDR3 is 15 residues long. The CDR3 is CASSLGGQVDQPQHF. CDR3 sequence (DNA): TGTGCCAGCAGCTTAGGTGGGCAGGTGGATCAGCCCCAGCATTTT.

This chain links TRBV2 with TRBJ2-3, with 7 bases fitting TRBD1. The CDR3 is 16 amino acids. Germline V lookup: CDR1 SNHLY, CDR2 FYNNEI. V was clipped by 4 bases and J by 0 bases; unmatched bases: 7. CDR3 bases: TGTGCCAGCAGTGCCGGAAAGGGGGCCAGCACAGATACGCAGTATTTT. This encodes CASSAGKGASTDTQYF.

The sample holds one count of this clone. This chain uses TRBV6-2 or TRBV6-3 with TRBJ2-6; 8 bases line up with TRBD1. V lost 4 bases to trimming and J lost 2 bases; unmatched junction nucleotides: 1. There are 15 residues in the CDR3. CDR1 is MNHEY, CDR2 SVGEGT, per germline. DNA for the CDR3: TGTGCCAGCAGTTCGACAGGGGCTGGGGCCAACGTCCTGACTTTC. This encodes CASSSTGAGANVLTF.

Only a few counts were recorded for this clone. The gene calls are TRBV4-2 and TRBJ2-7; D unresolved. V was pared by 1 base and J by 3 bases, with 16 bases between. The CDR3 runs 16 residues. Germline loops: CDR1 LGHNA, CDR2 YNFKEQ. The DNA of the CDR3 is TGTGCCAGCAGCCAAGGATTGGCGATTAAGCGCTACGAGCAGTACTTC. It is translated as CASSQGLAIKRYEQYF.

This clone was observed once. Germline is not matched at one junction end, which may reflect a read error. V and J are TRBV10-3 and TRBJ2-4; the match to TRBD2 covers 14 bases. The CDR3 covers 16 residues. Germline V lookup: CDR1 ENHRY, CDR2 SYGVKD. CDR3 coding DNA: TGTGCCATCAGTGGGGGACTAGCGGGAGCCCAAAACATTCAGTACTTC. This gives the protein CAISGGLAGAQNIQYF.

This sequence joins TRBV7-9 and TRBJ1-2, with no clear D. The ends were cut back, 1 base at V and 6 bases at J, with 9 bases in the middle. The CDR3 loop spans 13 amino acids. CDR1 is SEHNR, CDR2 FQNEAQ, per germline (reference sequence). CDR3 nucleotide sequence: TGTGCCAGCAGCTTAGACAGTTTTGATGGCTACACCTTC. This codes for CASSLDSFDGYTF.